This TCR beta chain was observed in a study of shared clonotypes between healthy human individuals. Deep-level running was used for the assay. Libraries were prepared by immunoSEQ multiplex PCR; TCRdb keeps only in-frame clonotypes and omits some of them. The sample includes about 980,000 clones, less than 85% seen only once; the top ten take over 1.3%. Those who donated, Caucasian adults without exception, all lived in Nashville, Tennessee. Naive CD4+ cells were CD45RA-selected; the remaining cells were memory. Per the germline V gene, CDR1 is SGHTA and CDR2 is FQGNSA. V shed 2 bases and J shed 1 base, with 9 bases lying between them. The CDR3 spans 14 residues. On this clone itself: A much larger clone sits a single nucleotide away, making a read error possible. Within the sample, other DNA sequences also encode this same CDR3.

Source material: memory CD4+ T cells sorted from blood. The subset denotes: CD45RA-negative fraction. The sequence was collected from a man in his late teens or twenties in good health. The chain has TRBV7-2 and TRBJ2-7; D is tentatively TRBD1 or TRBD2 (5 bases each). The chain's CDR3 is CASSLTGPSYEQYF. Written as DNA, the CDR3 is TGTGCCAGCAGCTTAACGGGGCCTTCCTACGAGCAGTACTTC.